The T cell receptor (beta chain) described here comes from a study of patients and donors after allogeneic stem cell transplantation. TCRdb reprocessed the RT-PCR reads with MiXCR, giving one entry per CDR3 protein. Found here are roughly 940,000 distinct CDR3 sequences, 18% of them singletons; the top ten hold approximately 5.9%. This clonotype has a handful of counts. This CDR3 comprises 16 residues. Germline-derived CDR1 and CDR2 are KGHSH and LQKENI. Trimming stripped 1 base from V and 4 bases from J, with 16 bases between. This chain links TRBV18 with TRBJ1-2; the D gene is possibly TRBD1 (5 bases). The source is a human donor who was either an allogeneic HSCT recipient or a stem cell or donor lymphocyte infusion donor (not recorded which). It is not recorded whose cells these are; they may come from a transplant donor. The sequenced material came from blood, either unsorted or a sorted T cell fraction (not recorded which). The CDR3 region has the DNA TGTGCCAGCTCACCACGGGACCTCCCTAACCCCTATGGCTACACCTTC. Protein: CASSPRDLPNPYGYTF.